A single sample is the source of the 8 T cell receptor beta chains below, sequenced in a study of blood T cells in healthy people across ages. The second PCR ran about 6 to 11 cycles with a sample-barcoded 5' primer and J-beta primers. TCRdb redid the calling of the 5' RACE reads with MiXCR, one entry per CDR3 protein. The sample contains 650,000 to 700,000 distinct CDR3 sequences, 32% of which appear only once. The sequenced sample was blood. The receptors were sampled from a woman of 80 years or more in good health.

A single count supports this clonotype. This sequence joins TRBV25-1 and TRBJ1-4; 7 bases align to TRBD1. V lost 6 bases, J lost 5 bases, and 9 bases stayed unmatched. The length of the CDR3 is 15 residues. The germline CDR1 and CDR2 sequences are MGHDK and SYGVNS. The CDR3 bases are TGTGCCAGCAGCTCGGCGGACAGGATAAATGAAAAACTGTTTTTT. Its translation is CASSSADRINEKLFF.

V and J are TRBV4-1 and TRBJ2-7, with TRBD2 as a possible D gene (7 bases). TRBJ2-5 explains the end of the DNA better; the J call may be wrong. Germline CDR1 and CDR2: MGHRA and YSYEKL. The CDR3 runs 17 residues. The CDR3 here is CASSQVSSPGRGETQYF. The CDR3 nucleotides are TGCGCCAGCAGCCAAGTCTCTAGCCCGGGGAGGGGGGAGACCCAGTACTTC.

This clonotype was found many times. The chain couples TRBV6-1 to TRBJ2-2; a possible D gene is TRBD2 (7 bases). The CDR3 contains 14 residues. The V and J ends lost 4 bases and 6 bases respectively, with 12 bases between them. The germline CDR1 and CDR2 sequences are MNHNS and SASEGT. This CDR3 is CASSGRGAAGELFF. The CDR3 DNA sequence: TGTGCCAGCAGTGGACGGGGGGCTGCCGGGGAGCTGTTTTTT.

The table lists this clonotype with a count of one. The CDR3 region has the DNA TGTGCCACCAGTGACCCGGGAGAAGGGTACAATGAGCAGTTCTTC. It yields the protein CATSDPGEGYNEQFF. This chain joins TRBV24-1 and TRBJ2-1, with D possibly matching TRBD2 (6 bases). The CDR3 covers 15 residues. The germline V gene has CDR1 KGHDR and CDR2 SFDVKD. Between the trimmed V and J ends, which lost 4 bases and 4 bases, there was a span of 13 bases.

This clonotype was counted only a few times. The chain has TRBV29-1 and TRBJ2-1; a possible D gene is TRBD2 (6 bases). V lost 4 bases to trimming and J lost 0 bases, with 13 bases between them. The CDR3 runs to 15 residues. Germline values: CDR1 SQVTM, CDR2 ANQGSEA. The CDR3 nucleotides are TGCAGCGTTGGGTCTAGGGAGGACTCCTACAATGAGCAGTTCTTC. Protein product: CSVGSREDSYNEQFF.

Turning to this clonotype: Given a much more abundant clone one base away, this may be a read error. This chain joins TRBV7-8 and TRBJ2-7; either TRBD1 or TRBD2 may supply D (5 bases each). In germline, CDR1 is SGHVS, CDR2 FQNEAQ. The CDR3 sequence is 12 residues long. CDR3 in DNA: TGTACCAGCGGATTTCGGGGCAACGAGCAGTACTTC. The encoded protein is CTSGFRGNEQYF.

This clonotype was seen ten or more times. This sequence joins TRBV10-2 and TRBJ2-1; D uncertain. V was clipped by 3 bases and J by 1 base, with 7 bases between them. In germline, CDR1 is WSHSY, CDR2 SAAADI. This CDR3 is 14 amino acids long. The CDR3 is CASSELRSYNEQFF. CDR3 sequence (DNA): TGCGCCAGCAGTGAATTGAGGTCCTACAATGAGCAGTTCTTC.

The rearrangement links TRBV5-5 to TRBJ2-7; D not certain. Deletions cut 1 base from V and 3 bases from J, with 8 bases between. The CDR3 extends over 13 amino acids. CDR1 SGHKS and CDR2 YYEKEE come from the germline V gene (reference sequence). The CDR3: CASSLSNSYEQYF. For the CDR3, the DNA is TGTGCCAGCAGCTTGAGTAACAGCTACGAGCAGTACTTC.